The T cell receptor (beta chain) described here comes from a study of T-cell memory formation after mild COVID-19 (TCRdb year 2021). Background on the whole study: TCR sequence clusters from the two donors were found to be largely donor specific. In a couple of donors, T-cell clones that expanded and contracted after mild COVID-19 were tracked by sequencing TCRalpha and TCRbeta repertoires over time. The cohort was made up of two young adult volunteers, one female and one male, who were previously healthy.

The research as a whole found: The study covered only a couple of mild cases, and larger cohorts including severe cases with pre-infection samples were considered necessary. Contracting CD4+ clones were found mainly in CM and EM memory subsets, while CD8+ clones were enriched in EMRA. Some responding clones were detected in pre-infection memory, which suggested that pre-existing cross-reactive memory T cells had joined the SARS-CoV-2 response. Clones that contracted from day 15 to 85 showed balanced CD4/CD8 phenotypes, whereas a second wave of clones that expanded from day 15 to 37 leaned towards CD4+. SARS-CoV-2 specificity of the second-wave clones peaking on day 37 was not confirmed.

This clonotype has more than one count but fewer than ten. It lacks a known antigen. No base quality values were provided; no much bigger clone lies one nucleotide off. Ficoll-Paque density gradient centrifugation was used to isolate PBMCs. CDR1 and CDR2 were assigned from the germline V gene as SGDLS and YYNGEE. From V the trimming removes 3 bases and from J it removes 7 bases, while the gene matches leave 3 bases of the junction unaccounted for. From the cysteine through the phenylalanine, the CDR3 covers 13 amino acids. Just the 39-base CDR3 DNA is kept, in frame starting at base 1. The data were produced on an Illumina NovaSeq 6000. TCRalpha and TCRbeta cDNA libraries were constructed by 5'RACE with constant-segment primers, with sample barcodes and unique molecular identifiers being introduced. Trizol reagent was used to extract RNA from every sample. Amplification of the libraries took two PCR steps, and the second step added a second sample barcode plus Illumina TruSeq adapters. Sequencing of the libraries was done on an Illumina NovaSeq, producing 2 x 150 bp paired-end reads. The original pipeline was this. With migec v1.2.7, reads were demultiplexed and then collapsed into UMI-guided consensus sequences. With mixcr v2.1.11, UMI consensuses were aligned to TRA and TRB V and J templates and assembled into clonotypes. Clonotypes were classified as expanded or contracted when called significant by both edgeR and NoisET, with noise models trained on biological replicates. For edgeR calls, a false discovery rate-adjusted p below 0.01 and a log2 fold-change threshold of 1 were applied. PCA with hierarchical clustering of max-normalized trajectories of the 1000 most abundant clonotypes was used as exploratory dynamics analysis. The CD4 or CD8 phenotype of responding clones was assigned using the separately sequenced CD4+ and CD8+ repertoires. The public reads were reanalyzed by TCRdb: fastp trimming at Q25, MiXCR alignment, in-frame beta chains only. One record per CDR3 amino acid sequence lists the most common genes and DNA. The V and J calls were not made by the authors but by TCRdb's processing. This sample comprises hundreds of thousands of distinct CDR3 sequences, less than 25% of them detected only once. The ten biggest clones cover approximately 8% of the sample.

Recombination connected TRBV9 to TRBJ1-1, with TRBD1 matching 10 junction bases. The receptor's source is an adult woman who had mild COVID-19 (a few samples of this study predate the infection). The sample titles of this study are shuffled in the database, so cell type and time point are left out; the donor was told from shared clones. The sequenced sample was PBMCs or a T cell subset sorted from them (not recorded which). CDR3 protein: CASSGGTGVEAFF. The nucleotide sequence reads TGTGCCAGCAGCGGGGGGACAGGGGTTGAAGCTTTCTTT.